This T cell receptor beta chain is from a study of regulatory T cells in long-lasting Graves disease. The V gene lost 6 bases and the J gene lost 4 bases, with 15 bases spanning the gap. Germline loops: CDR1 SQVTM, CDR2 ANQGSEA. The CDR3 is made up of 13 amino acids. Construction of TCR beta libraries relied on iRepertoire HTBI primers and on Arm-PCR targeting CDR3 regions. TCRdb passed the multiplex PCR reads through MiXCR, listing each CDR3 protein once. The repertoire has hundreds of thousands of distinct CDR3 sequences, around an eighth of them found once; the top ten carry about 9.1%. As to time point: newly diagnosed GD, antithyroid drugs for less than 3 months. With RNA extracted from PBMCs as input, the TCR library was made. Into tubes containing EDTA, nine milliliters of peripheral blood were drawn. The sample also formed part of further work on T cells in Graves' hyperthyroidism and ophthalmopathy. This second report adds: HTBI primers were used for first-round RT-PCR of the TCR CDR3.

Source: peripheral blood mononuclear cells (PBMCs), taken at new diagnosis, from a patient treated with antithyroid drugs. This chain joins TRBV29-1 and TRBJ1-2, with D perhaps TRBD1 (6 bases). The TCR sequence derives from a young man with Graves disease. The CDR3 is CSVGTWGAYGYTF. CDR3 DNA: TGCAGCGTCGGTACCTGGGGGGCCTATGGCTACACCTTC.